The 27 T cell receptor beta chains below were found in one sample sequenced in a study of regulatory T cells in long-lasting Graves disease. Time point meaning: newly diagnosed GD, antithyroid drugs for less than 3 months. From RNA extracted from PBMCs, the TCR library was made. Arm-PCR of CDR3 regions and iRepertoire HTBI primers were the basis on which TCR beta libraries were built. In TCRdb, the multiplex PCR reads were re-called with MiXCR into one record per CDR3 protein. The table lists 400,000 to 650,000 distinct CDR3 sequences, approximately 16% of them singletons. The sample was also reused in another study, on T cells in Graves' hyperthyroidism and ophthalmopathy.

The source was peripheral blood mononuclear cells (PBMCs), collected at new diagnosis, from a patient treated with antithyroid drugs. The receptors stem from a middle-aged woman with Graves disease.

The V gene is TRBV4-1, the J gene TRBJ2-7, with 8 bases that match TRBD1. Germline V gene lookup returns CDR1 MGHRA and CDR2 YSYEKL. The CDR3 sequence is 16 residues long. Trimming cost V 3 bases and J 3 bases; bases outside gene matches: 10. The CDR3 nucleotides are TGCGCCAGCAGCCACCTAGGACAGGGAAAAAACTACGAGCAGTACTTC. Its translation is CASSHLGQGKNYEQYF.

Turning to this clonotype: The junction departs from the called germline gene at one end, perhaps through a read error. This chain joins TRBV7-9 and TRBJ2-5; either TRBD1 or TRBD2 may fit D (5 bases each). This CDR3 region has 14 residues. Germline V lookup: CDR1 SEHNR, CDR2 FQNEAQ (reference sequence). This chain's CDR3 is CASSSGDGRETQCF. DNA for the CDR3: TGTGCCAGCAGCTCCGGGGACGGACGCGAGACCCAGTGCTTC.

This clonotype was seen more than once but under ten times. The gene calls are TRBV5-1 and TRBJ2-3, with 7 nucleotides matching TRBD1. Germline V CDR1 and CDR2: SGHRS, YFSETQ. The CDR3 totals 17 residues. V lost 5 bases to trimming and J lost 0 bases; unmatched junction nucleotides: 12. The DNA for the CDR3 is TGCGCCAGCAGGCACGAACTACAGGGGATCAGCACAGATACGCAGTATTTT. As protein: CASRHELQGISTDTQYF.

The chain links TRBV9 to TRBJ2-1, with 7 bases aligning to TRBD1. The CDR3 has 13 amino acids. Germline CDR1 is SGDLS and CDR2 is YYNGEE. V dropped 3 bases and J dropped 5; count of bases not matched to a gene: 2. CDR3 sequence: CASSEQGNNEQFF. CDR3 nucleotide sequence: TGTGCCAGCAGCGAACAGGGGAACAATGAGCAGTTCTTC.

The chain joins TRBV14 to TRBJ2-3; TRBD2 agrees at 7 bases. Germline assignment: CDR1 SGHDN and CDR2 FVKESK. There are 15 residues in the CDR3. Trimming at V came to 1 base and at J to 10 bases, leaving 11 bases not matched to a gene. CDR3: CASSQGLQREGSQYF. CDR3 in DNA: TGTGCCAGCAGCCAAGGGCTGCAAAGGGAGGGGTCGCAGTATTTT.

This clonotype was observed many times. The J gene is TRBJ1-1, the V gene TRBV6-1, with 7 bases matching TRBD1. Germline V lookup: CDR1 MNHNS, CDR2 SASEGT. The CDR3 runs to 14 residues. After removal of 7 bases from V and 2 bases from J, the junction contained 7 bases not matched to a gene. The CDR3 nucleotides read TGTGCCAGCAACCTTGACAGGGTCAACACTGAAGCTTTCTTT. Amino acids: CASNLDRVNTEAFF.

This clonotype was found many times. V is TRBV12-3 or TRBV12-4 and J is TRBJ1-2; a possible D gene is TRBD1 (6 bases). The CDR3 loop spans 13 amino acids. V dropped 6 bases and J dropped 8 bases, with 16 bases sitting between them. In DNA, the CDR3 is TGTGCCAGCAGACCCACAGGGTTCTACGGCTACACCTTC. Residues: CASRPTGFYGYTF.

The chain uses TRBV6-2 or TRBV6-3 and TRBJ2-7; D is undetermined. Per germline, CDR1 MNHEY and CDR2 SVGEGT. The CDR3 contains 12 residues. V was cut by 5 bases and J by 7 bases, with 12 bases left in between. The CDR3 loop is CASSEAGWEQYF. DNA for the CDR3: TGTGCCAGCAGTGAAGCCGGGTGGGAGCAGTACTTC.

The DNA for the CDR3 is TGCAGTGCTAGAGATCTCGATAAGGAGGAGACCCAGTACTTC. Protein product: CSARDLDKEETQYF. The chain is built from TRBV20-1 and TRBJ2-5; D remains ambiguous. CDR1 is DFQATT and CDR2 is SNEGSKA in the germline V gene (reference sequence). V dropped 0 bases and J dropped 5 bases, with 13 bases sitting between them. The CDR3 totals 14 residues.

The CDR3 is CASRLSGGSDTQYF. CDR3 DNA sequence: TGTGCCAGCAGGCTTAGCGGGGGATCAGATACGCAGTATTTT. The chain couples TRBV12-3 or TRBV12-4 to TRBJ2-3, with TRBD2 matching over 9 bases. This CDR3 is 14 amino acids long. The junction had 5 bases not matched to a gene; V was cut back by 6 bases and J by 4 bases.

This clonotype was observed at least ten times. This chain links TRBV7-2 with TRBJ1-5; D uncertain. CDR1 and CDR2 (germline): SGHTA, FQGNSA. There are 15 residues in the CDR3. V shed 4 bases and J shed 9 bases, with 19 bases lying between them. CDR3 amino acids: CASSSEISPGGPQHF. DNA of the CDR3: TGTGCCAGCAGCTCGGAAATATCGCCCGGCGGGCCCCAGCATTTT.

V and J are TRBV7-9 and TRBJ2-2; 8 nucleotides agree with TRBD1. V was clipped by 4 bases and J by 1 base; unmatched bases: 8. This CDR3 spans 17 amino acids. CDR1 SEHNR and CDR2 FQNEAQ come from the germline V gene (reference sequence). The CDR3 DNA reads as TGTGCCAGCAGCTCTCTGCCCGGACAGGGGAACACCGGGGAGCTGTTTTTT. Its translation is CASSSLPGQGNTGELFF.

This sequence joins TRBV5-8 and TRBJ2-5; the match to TRBD2 covers 12 bases. V lost 0 bases, J lost 2 bases, and 8 bases stayed unmatched. The CDR3 runs 18 residues. CDR1 is SGHTS, CDR2 YDEGEE, per germline. The CDR3 reads CASSLGNLAGGHQETQYF. The CDR3 DNA follows: TGTGCCAGCAGCTTGGGAAATCTAGCGGGGGGGCATCAAGAGACCCAGTACTTC.

This clonotype turned up a few times. V and J are TRBV20-1 and TRBJ1-5; D may be TRBD1 (5 bases). The CDR3 is made up of 13 amino acids. Germline values: CDR1 DFQATT, CDR2 SNEGSKA (reference sequence). V was trimmed by 3 bases and J by 0 bases, leaving 6 bases between them. CDR3 protein: CSARTDSNQPQHF. CDR3 nucleotide sequence: TGCAGTGCTAGGACAGATAGCAATCAGCCCCAGCATTTT.

At least ten counts were recorded for this clonotype. This chain uses TRBV28 with TRBJ1-6; possible D gene TRBD1, 6 bases. In germline, CDR1 is MDHEN, CDR2 SYDVKM. Trimming took off 6 bases at V and 7 bases at J, with 16 bases between the two ends. This CDR3 is built from 15 residues. Here the CDR3 DNA reads TGTGCCAGCAGCTCGCCAGGACAGCCCAATTCACCCCTCCACTTT. This sequence encodes CASSSPGQPNSPLHF.

There are many counts of this clonotype. The rearrangement joins TRBV6-5 to TRBJ1-4; 7 bases are a match to TRBD1. Germline V lookup: CDR1 MNHEY, CDR2 SVGAGI. This CDR3 region has 15 residues. V gave up 2 bases and J gave up 7 bases; unmatched junction bases: 7. CDR3 region: CASSYRGGVSEKLFF. The CDR3 DNA reads as TGTGCCAGCAGTTACCGAGGGGGCGTTAGTGAAAAACTGTTTTTT.

This clonotype was observed many times. This chain connects TRBV7-2 to TRBJ1-6, with 7 bases identical to TRBD1. This CDR3 is built from 14 residues. V lost 1 base, J lost 6 bases, and 0 bases stayed unmatched. Germline values: CDR1 SGHTA, CDR2 FQGNSA. CDR3 in amino acids: CASSLEGANSPLHF. DNA for the CDR3: TGTGCCAGCAGCTTAGAGGGGGCTAATTCACCCCTCCACTTT.

Worth noting for this clonotype: A much larger clone is a single base away; this may be a read error. The rearrangement joins TRBV6-2 or TRBV6-3 to TRBJ2-1, with 10 bases that match TRBD2. The V and J ends lost 8 bases and 13 bases, in that order; junction bases with no gene match: 26. Per the germline V gene, CDR1 is MNHEY and CDR2 is SVGEGT. The CDR3 totals 18 residues. The CDR3: CASLPDGPSGGTQETQFF. DNA for the CDR3: TGTGCCAGCCTACCGGACGGTCCTAGCGGGGGAACTCAAGAGACCCAGTTCTTC.

The CDR3 DNA reads TGTGCCAGCAGCTTAGAGACGACGGATGGCTACACCTTC. It specifies CASSLETTDGYTF. This chain joins TRBV7-9 and TRBJ1-2, with D hard to call. The CDR3 has 13 amino acids. The germline V gene has CDR1 SEHNR and CDR2 FQNEAQ (reference sequence). V was pared by 1 base and J by 6 bases, with 9 bases between.

There are many counts of this clonotype. The CDR3: CASSLARSTDTQYF. In nucleotides, the CDR3 is TGTGCCAGCAGCTTAGCGAGGTCCACAGATACGCAGTATTTT. This chain uses TRBV7-2 with TRBJ2-3, with D unresolved. The V gene's germline CDR1 is SGHTA and CDR2 FQGNSA. The CDR3 loop spans 14 amino acids. V lost 0 bases and J 2 bases, leaving 6 bases between the germline ends.

Ten or more counts support this clonotype. This sequence joins TRBV7-2 and TRBJ2-1; D gene uncertain. V lost 2 bases and J 4 bases, leaving 9 bases between the germline ends. The CDR3 contains 14 residues. The germline gives CDR1 SGHTA, CDR2 FQGNSA. The CDR3 here is CASSLSVEYNEQFF. DNA for the CDR3: TGTGCCAGCAGCTTATCGGTCGAATACAATGAGCAGTTCTTC. The full variable domain, in which reference TRBV7-2 and TRBJ2-1 provide the parts outside the CDR3, is GAGVSQSPSNKVTEKGKDVELRCDPISGHTALYWYRQSLGQGLEFLIYFQGNSAPDKSGLPSDRFSAERTGGSVSTLTIQRTQQEDSAVYLCASSLSVEYNEQFFGPGTRLTVL.

This clonotype was recorded a few times. A read error is likely, as this CDR3 ends without the conserved phenylalanine or tryptophan. This chain connects TRBV20-1 to TRBJ2-1; perhaps TRBD2 as D (5 bases). The germline gives CDR1 DFQATT, CDR2 SNEGSKA (reference sequence). The V gene lost 5 bases and the J gene lost 0 bases, with 20 bases spanning the gap. The CDR3 runs to 17 residues. The CDR3 is CSARVVRLPSSYNEQFL. The CDR3 region has the DNA TGCAGTGCTCGCGTGGTGAGACTACCGAGCTCCTACAATGAGCAGTTCCTC.

Notes on this clonotype: This may come from a read error, since a much larger clone is one base off. This sequence joins TRBV5-1 and TRBJ2-1; 8 positions agree with TRBD2. The CDR3 has 15 amino acids. Germline-derived CDR1 and CDR2 are SGHRS and YFSETQ. After removal of 4 bases from V and 10 bases from J, the junction contained 13 bases not matched to a gene. The CDR3: CASSDGSGALYEQFF. The CDR3 DNA reads as TGCGCCAGCAGCGACGGTAGCGGGGCGCTTTACGAGCAGTTCTTC.

In this sample, this clonotype turned up many times. The J gene is TRBJ2-1, the V gene TRBV15; D is unclear. Germline V CDR1 and CDR2: LNHNV, YYDKDF (reference sequence). The CDR3 loop spans 13 amino acids. Trimming shortened V by 8 bases and J by 8 bases, and 16 bases separated the two germline ends. CDR3 DNA: TGTGCCACCGGGCTAGGCCTCGACTATGAGCAGTTCTTC. Protein: CATGLGLDYEQFF.

This rearrangement joins TRBV5-1 to TRBJ2-1; 9 bases fit TRBD1. The length of the CDR3 is 14 residues. Germline values: CDR1 SGHRS, CDR2 YFSETQ. V lost 1 base and J lost 8; bases outside the gene matches: 4. CDR3 sequence (DNA): TGCGCCAGCAGCTTGAGGGACAGGGTACATGAGCAGTTCTTC. Encoded protein: CASSLRDRVHEQFF.

In its sample, this clonotype was seen a few times. The chain links TRBV28 to TRBJ2-6; the match to TRBD1 covers 9 bases. CDR3 length equals 16 residues. The trim removed 7 bases at V and 4 bases at J, leaving 8 bases unmatched. Germline values: CDR1 MDHEN, CDR2 SYDVKM. As DNA, the CDR3 is TGTGCCAGCAAGGCACAGGGGGCGGGAGGGGCCAACGTCCTGACTTTC. Its translation: CASKAQGAGGANVLTF.

This chain joins TRBV5-6 and TRBJ2-7; 7 bases match TRBD1. V lost 3 bases and J lost 6; bases outside the gene matches: 6. Germline V CDR1 and CDR2: SGHDT, YYEEEE. The CDR3 covers 13 residues. The CDR3 nucleotides read TGTGCCAGCAGCTCGACAGGGTACGGCGAGCAGTACTTC. It is translated as CASSSTGYGEQYF.